This entry is about one T cell receptor beta chain. Its antigen is as yet unknown. Time point noted: newly diagnosed GD, antithyroid drugs for less than 3 months. Extracted RNA from PBMCs served as the source of the TCR library. American Thyroid Association guidelines were used to diagnose Graves' disease. The data belong to a study of regulatory T cells in long-lasting Graves disease. About the study: Graves' patients (newly diagnosed) had been on antithyroid drugs under 3 months.

Whole-study findings and limits: TRBV28 was favored in persistent disease, as were TRBJ1-2 and TRBJ2-5. Persistent cases of Graves' showed reduced TCR diversity relative to newly diagnosed patients.

Germline CDR1 and CDR2: MDHEN and SYDVKM. This CDR3 contains 14 residues. The V end was cut by 8 bases, the J end by 2 bases, with 15 bases between. Arm-PCR of CDR3 regions and iRepertoire HTBI primers were used to build TCR beta libraries. TCRdb itself ran the multiplex PCR reads through MiXCR, one entry per CDR3 protein. The profile covers 200,000 to 250,000 distinct CDR3 sequences, with around 19% appearing a single time and approximately 20% taken by the ten largest. Sequenced material: peripheral blood mononuclear cells (PBMCs), taken at new diagnosis, from a patient treated with antithyroid drugs. The clonotype originates from a female donor with Graves disease. The chain is built from TRBV28 and TRBJ2-5; weak D call: TRBD1 (6 bases). This CDR3 reads CASEGDGTQETQYF. CDR3 bases: TGTGCCAGCGAGGGGGACGGGACGCAAGAGACCCAGTACTTC.